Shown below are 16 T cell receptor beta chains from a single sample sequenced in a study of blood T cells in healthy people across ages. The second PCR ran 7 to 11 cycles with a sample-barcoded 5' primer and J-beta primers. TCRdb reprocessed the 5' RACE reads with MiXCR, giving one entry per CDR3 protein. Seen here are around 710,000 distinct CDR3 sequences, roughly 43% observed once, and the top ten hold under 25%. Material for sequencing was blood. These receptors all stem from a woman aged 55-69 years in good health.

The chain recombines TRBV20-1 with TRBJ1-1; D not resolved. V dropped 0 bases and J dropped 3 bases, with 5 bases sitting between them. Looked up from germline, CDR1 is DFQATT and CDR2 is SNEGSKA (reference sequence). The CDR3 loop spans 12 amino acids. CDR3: CSARELDTEAFF. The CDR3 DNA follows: TGCAGTGCTAGAGAGCTGGACACTGAAGCTTTCTTT.

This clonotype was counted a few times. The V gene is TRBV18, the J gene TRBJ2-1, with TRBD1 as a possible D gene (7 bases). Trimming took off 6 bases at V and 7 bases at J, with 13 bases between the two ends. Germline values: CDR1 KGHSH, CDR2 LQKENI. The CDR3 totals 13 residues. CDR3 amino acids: CASSEGAGNEQFF. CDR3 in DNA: TGTGCCAGCTCGGAGGGGGCGGGAAATGAGCAGTTCTTC.

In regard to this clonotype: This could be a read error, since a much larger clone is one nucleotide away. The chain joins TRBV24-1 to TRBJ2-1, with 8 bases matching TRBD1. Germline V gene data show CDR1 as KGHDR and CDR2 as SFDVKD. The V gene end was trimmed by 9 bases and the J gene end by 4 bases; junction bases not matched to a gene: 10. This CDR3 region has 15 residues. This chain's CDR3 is CATGPGGVGYNEQFF. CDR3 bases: TGTGCCACCGGTCCAGGGGGCGTAGGTTACAATGAGCAGTTCTTC.

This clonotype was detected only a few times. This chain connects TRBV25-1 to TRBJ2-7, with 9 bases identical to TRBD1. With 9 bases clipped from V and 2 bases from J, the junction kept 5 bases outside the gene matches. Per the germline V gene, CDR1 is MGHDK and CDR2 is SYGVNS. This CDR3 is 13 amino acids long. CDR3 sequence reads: CASGRDRAYEQYF. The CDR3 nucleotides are TGTGCCAGTGGGAGGGACAGGGCCTACGAGCAGTACTTC.

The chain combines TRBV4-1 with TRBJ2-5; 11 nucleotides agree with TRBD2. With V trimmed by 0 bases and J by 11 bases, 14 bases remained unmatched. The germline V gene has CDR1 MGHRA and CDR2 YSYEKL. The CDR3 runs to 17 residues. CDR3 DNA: TGCGCCAGCAGCCAAGACGCCAGTAGCGGGGGGGACAATGAGCAGTACTTC. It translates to CASSQDASSGGDNEQYF.

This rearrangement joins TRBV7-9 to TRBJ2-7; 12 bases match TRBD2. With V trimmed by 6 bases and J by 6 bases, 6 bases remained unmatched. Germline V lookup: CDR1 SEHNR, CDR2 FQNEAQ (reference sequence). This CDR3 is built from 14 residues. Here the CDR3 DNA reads TGTGCCAGCAGTCTAGCGGGAGGGCATGGCGAGCAGTACTTC. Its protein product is CASSLAGGHGEQYF.

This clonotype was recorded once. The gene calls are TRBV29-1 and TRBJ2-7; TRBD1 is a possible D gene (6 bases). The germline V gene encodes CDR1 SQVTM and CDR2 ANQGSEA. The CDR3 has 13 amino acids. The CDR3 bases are TGCAGTGCTATATATACAGGGTCCCACGAGCAGTACTTC. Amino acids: CSAIYTGSHEQYF.

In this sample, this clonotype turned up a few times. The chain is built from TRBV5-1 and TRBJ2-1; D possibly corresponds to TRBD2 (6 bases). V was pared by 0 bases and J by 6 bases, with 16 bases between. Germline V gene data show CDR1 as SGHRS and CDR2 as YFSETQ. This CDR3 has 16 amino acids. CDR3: CASSLVMAGSFNEQFF. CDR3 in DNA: TGCGCCAGCAGCTTGGTAATGGCGGGGTCATTCAATGAGCAGTTCTTC.

The CDR3 loop reads CATSRNRDSSYNEQFF. CDR3 DNA sequence: TGTGCCACCAGCAGAAACCGGGACAGCTCCTACAATGAGCAGTTCTTC. The chain couples TRBV15 to TRBJ2-1, with 7 nucleotides matching TRBD1. The V gene's germline CDR1 is LNHNV and CDR2 YYDKDF (reference sequence). The J segment lost 0 bases and the V segment lost 2 bases, leaving 4 bases of the junction unmatched. CDR3 length: 16 residues. Together with reference TRBV15 and TRBJ2-1, the CDR3 gives the full variable domain: DAMVIQNPRYQVTQFGKPVTLSCSQTLNHNVMYWYQQKSSQAPKLLFHYYDKDFNNEADTPDNFQSRRPNTSFCFLDIRSPGLGDTAMYLCATSRNRDSSYNEQFFGPGTRLTVL.

The CDR3, as DNA: TGTGCCAGCTCAGACAGCGGGGGGAATCCCTACGAGCAGTACTTC. Translation: CASSDSGGNPYEQYF. The rearrangement uses TRBV18 and TRBJ2-7, with 9 bases identical to TRBD2. V was clipped by 5 bases and J by 2 bases; unmatched bases: 7. This CDR3 is built from 15 residues. Germline V gives CDR1 KGHSH, CDR2 LQKENI.

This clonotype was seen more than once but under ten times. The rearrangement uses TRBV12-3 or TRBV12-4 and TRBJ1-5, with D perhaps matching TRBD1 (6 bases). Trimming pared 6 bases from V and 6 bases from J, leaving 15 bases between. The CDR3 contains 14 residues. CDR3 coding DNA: TGTGCCAGCAGCCCGGAGGGGGGAGGTCAGCCCCAGCATTTT. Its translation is CASSPEGGGQPQHF.

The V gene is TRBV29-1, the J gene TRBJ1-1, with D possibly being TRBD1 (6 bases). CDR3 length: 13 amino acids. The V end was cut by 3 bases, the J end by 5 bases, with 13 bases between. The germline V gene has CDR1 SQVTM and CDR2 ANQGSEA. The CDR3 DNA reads TGCAGCGTTGAGGGGGCGGAGGAGACTGAAGCTTTCTTT. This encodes CSVEGAEETEAFF. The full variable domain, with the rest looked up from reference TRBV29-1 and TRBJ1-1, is SAVISQKPSRDICQRGTSLTIQCQVDSQVTMMFWYRQQPGQSLTLIATANQGSEATYESGFVIDKFPISRPNLTFSTLTVSNMSPEDSSIYLCSVEGAEETEAFFGQGTRLTVV.

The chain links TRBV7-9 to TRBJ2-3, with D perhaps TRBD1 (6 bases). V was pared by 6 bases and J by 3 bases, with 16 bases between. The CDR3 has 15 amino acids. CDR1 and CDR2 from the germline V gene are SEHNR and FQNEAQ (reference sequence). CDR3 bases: TGTGCCAGCAGTCTTACGACAGGAACGACAGATACGCAGTATTTT. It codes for CASSLTTGTTDTQYF.

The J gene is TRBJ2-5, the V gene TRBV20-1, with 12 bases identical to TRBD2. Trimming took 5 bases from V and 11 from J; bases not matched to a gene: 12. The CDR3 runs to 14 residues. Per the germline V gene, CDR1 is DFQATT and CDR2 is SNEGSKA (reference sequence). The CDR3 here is CSAPTSGGYGEQYF. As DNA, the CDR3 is TGCAGTGCTCCAACTAGCGGGGGGTACGGTGAGCAGTACTTC.

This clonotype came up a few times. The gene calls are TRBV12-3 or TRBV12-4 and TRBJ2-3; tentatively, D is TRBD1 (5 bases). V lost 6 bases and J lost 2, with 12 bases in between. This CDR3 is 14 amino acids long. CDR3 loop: CASRGAGNTDTQYF. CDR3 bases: TGTGCCAGCAGAGGGGCAGGGAACACAGATACGCAGTATTTT.

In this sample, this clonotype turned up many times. The CDR3 DNA reads TGTGCCAGCAGCTTGCGGAGGGGGGAAGAGACCCAGTACTTC. Its protein product is CASSLRRGEETQYF. The V call is TRBV5-5, the J call TRBJ2-5; D may be TRBD1 or TRBD2 (6 bases each). Germline CDR1 reads SGHKS; CDR2 reads YYEKEE (reference sequence). CDR3 length: 14 amino acids. The ends were cut back, 1 base at V and 3 bases at J, with 10 bases in the middle.